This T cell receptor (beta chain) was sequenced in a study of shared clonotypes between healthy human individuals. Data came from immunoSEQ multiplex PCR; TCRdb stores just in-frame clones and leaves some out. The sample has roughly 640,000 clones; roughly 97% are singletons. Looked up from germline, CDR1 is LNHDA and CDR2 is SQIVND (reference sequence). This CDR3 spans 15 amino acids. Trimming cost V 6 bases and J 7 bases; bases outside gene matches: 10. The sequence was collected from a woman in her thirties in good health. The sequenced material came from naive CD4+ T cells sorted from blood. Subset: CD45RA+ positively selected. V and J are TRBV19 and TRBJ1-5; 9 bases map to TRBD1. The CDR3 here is CASRKGQGAAQPQHF. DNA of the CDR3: TGTGCCAGTAGGAAGGGACAGGGTGCCGCGCAGCCCCAGCATTTT.